The 9 T cell receptor beta chains presented below share a single source sample, sequenced in a study of response to subunit inactivated influenza vaccine. TCRdb re-derived calls from the RT-PCR reads in MiXCR, one entry per CDR3 protein. The table shows about 480,000 distinct CDR3 sequences, with less than 30% occurring only once. The sample here was CD4+ T cells sorted from PBMCs, taken 5 to 6 days after vaccination. All receptors derive from a man aged 45-65 years who received an inactivated influenza vaccine.

This clonotype was detected a few times. CDR3 amino acids: CASRVLAGGPNEQFF. In nucleotides, the CDR3 is TGTGCCAGCAGAGTCCTGGCGGGAGGTCCCAATGAGCAGTTCTTC. The chain combines TRBV7-2 with TRBJ2-1; 8 nucleotides agree with TRBD2. This CDR3 has 15 residues. Looked up from germline, CDR1 is SGHTA and CDR2 is FQGNSA. V lost 6 bases, J lost 6 bases, and 10 bases stayed unmatched.

This clonotype was counted between two and nine times. The DNA of the CDR3 is TGCAGCGTTGCCCGGACAGGGGGGGCTGAAAAACTGTTTTTT. Its translation: CSVARTGGAEKLFF. The chain recombines TRBV29-1 with TRBJ1-4; 10 nucleotides match TRBD1. The V and J ends lost 4 bases and 7 bases, in that order; junction bases with no gene match: 6. The CDR3 is 14 amino acids. The V gene's germline CDR1 is SQVTM and CDR2 ANQGSEA.

This chain links TRBV12-3 or TRBV12-4 with TRBJ2-1; D possibly corresponds to TRBD2 (6 bases). V was clipped by 1 base and J by 12 bases, with 13 bases between them. The CDR3 length is 13 residues. The CDR3, as DNA: TGTGCCAGCAGTTTAGGGGACTTGGAAAGGCAGTTCTTC. Protein sequence: CASSLGDLERQFF.

In its sample, this clonotype was seen a few times. This chain links TRBV5-1 with TRBJ2-3; no clear D. CDR1 and CDR2 from the germline V gene are SGHRS and YFSETQ. CDR3 length equals 13 residues. V was trimmed by 4 bases and J by 3 bases, leaving 9 bases between them. Written as DNA, the CDR3 is TGCGCCAGCAGCCCGGTTGGGACAGATACGCAGTATTTT. Its translation: CASSPVGTDTQYF.

V gene TRBV20-1 combines with J gene TRBJ1-5; 8 bases line up with TRBD1. CDR3 length: 14 residues. Germline-derived CDR1 and CDR2 are DFQATT and SNEGSKA (reference sequence). The V and J ends lost 3 bases and 3 bases, in that order; junction bases with no gene match: 4. The CDR3 spells CSARLTGDNQPQHF. CDR3 bases: TGCAGTGCTAGGCTGACAGGGGACAATCAGCCCCAGCATTTT.

The genes are TRBV20-1 and TRBJ2-1, with D unresolved. From germline, CDR1 is DFQATT and CDR2 SNEGSKA (reference sequence). With 1 base removed from V and 0 bases from J, the gap between germline ends came to 10 bases. The CDR3 covers 15 residues. CDR3 DNA: TGCAGTGCTAGAGTGGAGCCATCCTCCTACAATGAGCAGTTCTTC. It codes for CSARVEPSSYNEQFF.

This chain joins TRBV4-1 and TRBJ2-3; 11 bases map to TRBD2. This CDR3 contains 16 residues. Per germline, CDR1 MGHRA and CDR2 YSYEKL. The J segment lost 4 bases and the V segment lost 3 bases, leaving 6 bases of the junction unmatched. CDR3 in amino acids: CASSHSGRGLSDTQYF. In DNA, the CDR3 is TGCGCCAGCAGCCATAGCGGGAGGGGTTTGTCAGATACGCAGTATTTT.

This clonotype was observed a few times. The rearrangement joins TRBV29-1 to TRBJ1-1, with a weak D call TRBD1 (5 bases). Per the germline V gene, CDR1 is SQVTM and CDR2 is ANQGSEA. The CDR3 has 13 amino acids. Trimming pared 4 bases from V and 5 bases from J, leaving 14 bases between. The CDR3 reads CSVVWGLRTEAFF. Here the CDR3 DNA reads TGCAGCGTTGTGTGGGGGTTGAGAACTGAAGCTTTCTTT.

The CDR3 DNA is TGCGCCAGCAGCCAAGATTTCACAGGGGGCTGGGAGACCCAGTACTTC. Amino acid sequence: CASSQDFTGGWETQYF. This chain connects TRBV4-3 to TRBJ2-5; 9 positions agree with TRBD1. There are 16 residues in the CDR3. CDR1 is LGHNA and CDR2 is YSLEER in the germline V gene. J was trimmed by 5 bases and V by 0 bases; bases with no gene match: 7.